This T cell receptor beta chain came from a study of shared T cell receptors in the human thymus. Some clones are missing from TCRdb's copy, which holds only in-frame ones; the method was immunoSEQ multiplex PCR. This table holds about 710,000 clones, approximately 87% found once. From germline, CDR1 is LGHNA and CDR2 YSLEER. Trimming cost V 4 bases and J 0 bases; bases outside gene matches: 6. This CDR3 spans 16 amino acids. This same sample was also part of a study on human thymus T cells. From that paper: Within thymic and blood repertoires, V and J gene usage appeared to be biased.

The sequenced material came from thymocytes. The receptor's source is a boy in the first two years of life with a congenital heart defect. The chain uses TRBV4-3 and TRBJ2-1, with 7 positions matching TRBD2. DNA of the CDR3: TGCGCCAGCAGCCTCATGTCTAGCGGCTCCTACAATGAGCAGTTCTTC. Amino acids: CASSLMSSGSYNEQFF.